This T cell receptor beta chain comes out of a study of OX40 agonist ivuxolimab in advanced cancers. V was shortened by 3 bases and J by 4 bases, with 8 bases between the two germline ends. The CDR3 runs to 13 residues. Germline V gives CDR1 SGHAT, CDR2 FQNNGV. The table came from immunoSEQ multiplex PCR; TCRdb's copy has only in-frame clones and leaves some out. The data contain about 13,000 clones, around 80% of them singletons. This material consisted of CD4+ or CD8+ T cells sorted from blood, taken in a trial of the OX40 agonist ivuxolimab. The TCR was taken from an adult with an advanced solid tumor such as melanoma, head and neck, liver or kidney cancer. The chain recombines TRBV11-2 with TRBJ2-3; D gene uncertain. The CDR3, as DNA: TGTGCCAGCAGCTTCCCGGGTGCAGATACGCAGTATTTT. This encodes CASSFPGADTQYF.